This T cell receptor (beta chain) was identified during a study of blood T cell repertoires in COVID-19. V lost 4 bases, J lost 4 bases, and 3 bases stayed unmatched. The CDR3 sequence is 13 residues long. CDR1 is GTSNPN and CDR2 is SVGIG in the germline V gene (reference sequence). This table comes from immunoSEQ multiplex PCR, and its TCRdb copy is limited to in-frame clones, with some not included. The table includes roughly 100,000 clones, approximately 72% detected once. The rearrangement links TRBV30 to TRBJ1-4, with 7 nucleotides matching TRBD1. The sequenced material came from peripheral blood. This TCR was sampled from a woman aged 65 to 85 with acute or convalescent COVID-19. The CDR3 reads CAWTGTDNEKLFF. The CDR3 nucleotides read TGTGCCTGGACCGGGACAGATAATGAAAAACTGTTTTTT.